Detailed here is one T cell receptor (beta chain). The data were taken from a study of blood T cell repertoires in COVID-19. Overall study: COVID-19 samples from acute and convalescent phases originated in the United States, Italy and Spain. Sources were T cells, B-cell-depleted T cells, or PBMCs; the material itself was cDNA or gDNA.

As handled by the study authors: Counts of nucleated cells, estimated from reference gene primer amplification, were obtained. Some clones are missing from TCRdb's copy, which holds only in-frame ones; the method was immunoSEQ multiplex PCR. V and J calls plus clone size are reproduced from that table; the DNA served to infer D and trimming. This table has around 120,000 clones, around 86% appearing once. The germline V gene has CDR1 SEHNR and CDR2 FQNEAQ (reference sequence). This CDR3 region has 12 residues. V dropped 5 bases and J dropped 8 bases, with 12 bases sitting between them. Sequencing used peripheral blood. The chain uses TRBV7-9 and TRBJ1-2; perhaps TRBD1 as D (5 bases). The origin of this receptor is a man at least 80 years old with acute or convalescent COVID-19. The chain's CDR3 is CASSGSGVGYTF. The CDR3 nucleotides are TGTGCCAGCAGCGGGTCGGGGGTAGGCTACACCTTC. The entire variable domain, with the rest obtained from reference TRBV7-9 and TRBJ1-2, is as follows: DTGVSQNPRHKITKRGQNVTFRCDPISEHNRLYWYRQTLGQGPEFLTYFQNEAQLEKSRLLSDRFSAERPKGSFSTLEIQRTEQGDSAMYLCASSGSGVGYTFGSGTRLTVV.